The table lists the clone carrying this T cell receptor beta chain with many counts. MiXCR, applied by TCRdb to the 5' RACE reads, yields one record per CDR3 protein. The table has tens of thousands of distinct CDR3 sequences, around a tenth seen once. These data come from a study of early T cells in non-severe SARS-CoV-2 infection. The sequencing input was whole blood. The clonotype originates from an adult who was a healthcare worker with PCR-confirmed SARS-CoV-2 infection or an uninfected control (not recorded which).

CDR3 DNA: TGTGCCACCAGCAGATCGACAGGGGAATCAGATACGCAGTATTTT. This codes for CATSRSTGESDTQYF. The gene calls are TRBV15 and TRBJ2-3; 8 bases fit TRBD1. Trimming took 2 bases from V and 4 from J; bases not matched to a gene: 5. CDR1 LNHNV and CDR2 YYDKDF come from the germline V gene (reference sequence). The CDR3 is 15 residues long.